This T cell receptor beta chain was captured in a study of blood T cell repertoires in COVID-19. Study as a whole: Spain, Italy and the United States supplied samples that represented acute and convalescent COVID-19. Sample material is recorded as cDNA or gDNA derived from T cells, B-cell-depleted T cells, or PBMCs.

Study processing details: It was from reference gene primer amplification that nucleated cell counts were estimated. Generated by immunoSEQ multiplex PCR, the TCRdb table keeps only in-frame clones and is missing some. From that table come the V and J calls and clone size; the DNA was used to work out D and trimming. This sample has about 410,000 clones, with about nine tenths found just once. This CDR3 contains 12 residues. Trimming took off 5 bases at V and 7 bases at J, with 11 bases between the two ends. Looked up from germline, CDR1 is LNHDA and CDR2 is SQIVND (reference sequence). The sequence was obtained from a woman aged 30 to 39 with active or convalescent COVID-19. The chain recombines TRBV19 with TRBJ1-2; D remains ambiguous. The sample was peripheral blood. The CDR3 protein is CASSPFLGGYTF. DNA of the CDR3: TGTGCCAGTAGTCCCTTCCTAGGTGGCTACACCTTC.